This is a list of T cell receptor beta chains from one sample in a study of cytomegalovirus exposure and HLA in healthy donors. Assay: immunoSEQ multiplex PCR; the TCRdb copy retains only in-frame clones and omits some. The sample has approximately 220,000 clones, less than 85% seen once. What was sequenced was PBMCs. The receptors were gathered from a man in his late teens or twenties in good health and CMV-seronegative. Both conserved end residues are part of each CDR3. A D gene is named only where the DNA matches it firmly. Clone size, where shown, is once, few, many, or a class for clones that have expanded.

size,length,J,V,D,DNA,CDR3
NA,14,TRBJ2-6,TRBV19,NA,TGTGCCAGTAGTGACCTATCTGGGGCCAACGTCCCGACTTTC,CASSDLSGANVPTF
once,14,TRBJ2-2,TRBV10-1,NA,TGCGCCAGCAGTGAACCAGAGAACACCGGGGAGCTGTTTTTT,CASSEPENTGELFF
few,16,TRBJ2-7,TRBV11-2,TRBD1,TGTGCCAGCAGCTTAGACAACAGGGGTTTCTCCTACGAGCAGTACTTC,CASSLDNRGFSYEQYF
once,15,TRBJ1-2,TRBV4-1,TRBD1,TGCGCCAGCAGCCAGGCCGGGACAGGGGGCTATGGCTACACCTTC,CASSQAGTGGYGYTF
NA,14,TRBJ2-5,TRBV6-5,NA,TGTGCCAGCAGTTACTCGACAGGCGGGGAGACCCAGTACTTC,CASSYSTGGETQYF
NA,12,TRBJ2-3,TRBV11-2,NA,TGTGCCAGCAGCTTAGGAGCAGATACGCAGTATTTT,CASSLGADTQYF
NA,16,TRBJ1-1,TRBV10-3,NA,TGTGCCATCAGAGTACTGGACCGAGGGGAGGACACTGAAGCTTTCTTT,CAIRVLDRGEDTEAFF
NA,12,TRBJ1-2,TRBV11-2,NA,TGTGCCAGCAGTCTCGACCTCAGGGGCTACACCTTC,CASSLDLRGYTF
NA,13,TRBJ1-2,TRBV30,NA,TGTGCCTTTACAGGGTTGAGGGACTATGGCTACACCTTC,CAFTGLRDYGYTF
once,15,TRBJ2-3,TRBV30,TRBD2,TGTGCCTGGAATGAGGGACTAGCGGGAGGAGATACGCAGTATTTT,CAWNEGLAGGDTQYF
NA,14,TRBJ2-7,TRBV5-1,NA,TGCGCCAGCAGCCCGGACGGACAGACCTACGAGCAGTACTTC,CASSPDGQTYEQYF
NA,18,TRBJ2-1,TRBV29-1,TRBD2,TGCAGCGTTGATCCCGAACTAGCGGGGGGAAGCTCCTACAATGAGCAGTTCTTC,CSVDPELAGGSSYNEQFF
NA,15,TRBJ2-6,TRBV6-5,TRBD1,TGTGCCAGCAGTCACAGGGGGTGGGGGGCCAACGTCCTGACTTTC,CASSHRGWGANVLTF
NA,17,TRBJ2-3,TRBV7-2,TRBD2,TGTGCCAGCAGTTTACTCCCCGGGACTAGCGGAACAGATACGCAGTATTTT,CASSLLPGTSGTDTQYF
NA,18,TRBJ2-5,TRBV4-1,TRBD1,TGCGCCAGCAGCCAAGGTCCGGTGGGACAGGGGATAGGGGAGACCCAGTACTTC,CASSQGPVGQGIGETQYF
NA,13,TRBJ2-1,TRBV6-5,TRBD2,TGTGCCACCAGCGGGAGTTCCTACAATGAGCAGTTCTTC,CATSGSSYNEQFF
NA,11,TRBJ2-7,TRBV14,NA,TGTGCCAGCAGCCAAGGCTACGAGCAGTACTTC,CASSQGYEQYF
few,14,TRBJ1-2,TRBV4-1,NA,TGCGCCAGCAGCCAAGTTGGCGGCTACTATGGCTACACCTTC,CASSQVGGYYGYTF
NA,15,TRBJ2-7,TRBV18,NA,TGTGCCAGCTCATCCCCGGCTAGCGAGTTCTACGAGCAGTACTTC,CASSSPASEFYEQYF
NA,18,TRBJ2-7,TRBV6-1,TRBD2,TGTGCCAGCAGTGAAAGAACGCCTAGCGGGAGTTTATCCTACGAGCAGTACTTC,CASSERTPSGSLSYEQYF
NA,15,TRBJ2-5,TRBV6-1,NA,TGTGCCAGCAGTGCCAATGGACAGACAAAAGAGACCCAGTACTTC,CASSANGQTKETQYF
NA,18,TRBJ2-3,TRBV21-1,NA,TGTGCCAGCACCCTCTCCGGGCCCGGGACTCCTAGCACAGATACGCAGTATTTT,CASTLSGPGTPSTDTQYF
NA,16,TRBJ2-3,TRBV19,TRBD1,TGTGCCAGTAGTCAACGACAGGGGTCTAGCACAGATACGCAGTATTTT,CASSQRQGSSTDTQYF
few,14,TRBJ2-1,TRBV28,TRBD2,TGTGCCAGCCGAGGACTAGCGGGGGACAATGAGCAGTTCTTC,CASRGLAGDNEQFF
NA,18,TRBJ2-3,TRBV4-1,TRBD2,TGCGCCAGCAGCCCTCTAGGGCTAGCGGGAGGGTCCCCAGATACGCAGTATTTT,CASSPLGLAGGSPDTQYF
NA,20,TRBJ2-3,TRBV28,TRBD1,TGTGCCAGCAGTTCCCGGACAGGGTTGGTCTCCGATAGGAAGACAGATACGCAGTATTTT,CASSSRTGLVSDRKTDTQYF
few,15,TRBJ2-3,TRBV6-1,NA,TGTGCCAGCAGTGCGGACACCATCATCACAGATACGCAGTATTTT,CASSADTIITDTQYF
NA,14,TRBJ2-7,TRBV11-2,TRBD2,TGTGCCAGTATGCCGGGCGGGAGTCTCTACGAGCAGTACTTC,CASMPGGSLYEQYF
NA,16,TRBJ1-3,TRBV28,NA,TGTGCCAGCAGTCCCACGGGAGGAGGGACGGGAAACACCATATATTTT,CASSPTGGGTGNTIYF
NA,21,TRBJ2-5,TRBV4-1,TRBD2,TGCGCCAGCAGCCGCCTCGGGGGATCGGGACTAGCGGGTTGGGGTCAAGAGACCCAGTACTTC,CASSRLGGSGLAGWGQETQYF